A single sample gave rise to the 8 T cell receptor beta chains below, sequenced in a study of blood T cell repertoires in COVID-19. Sequenced by immunoSEQ multiplex PCR; TCRdb stores in-frame clones only, minus some. Of some 100,000 clones in the sample, approximately 84% were seen once. Sequenced sample: peripheral blood. The origin of the receptors is a woman aged 60-75 years with acute or convalescent COVID-19.

The chain is built from TRBV30 and TRBJ2-3; D uncertain. Germline V gene lookup returns CDR1 GTSNPN and CDR2 SVGIG (reference sequence). The germline V and J ends were trimmed by 4 bases and 6 bases, with 8 bases remaining between them. The CDR3 covers 11 residues. CDR3 bases: TGTGCCTGGAATCGGCGGGATACGCAGTATTTT. It codes for CAWNRRDTQYF.

The V gene is TRBV5-4, the J gene TRBJ2-7, with 12 nucleotides matching TRBD2. With V trimmed by 4 bases and J by 6 bases, 8 bases remained unmatched. Germline V gene data show CDR1 as SGHNT and CDR2 as YYREEE (reference sequence). This CDR3 is 15 amino acids long. The CDR3 DNA reads TGTGCCAGCAGCCCGCGGACTAGCGGGGTGGGCGAGCAGTACTTC. This encodes CASSPRTSGVGEQYF.

The chain links TRBV6-5 to TRBJ1-3; possibly TRBD1 for D (5 bases). V lost 2 bases and J 7 bases, leaving 12 bases between the germline ends. Looked up from germline, CDR1 is MNHEY and CDR2 is SVGAGI. The CDR3 is made up of 14 amino acids. CDR3 sequence: CASSYPGGGNTIYF. For the CDR3, the DNA is TGTGCCAGCAGTTACCCGGGTGGGGGGAACACCATATATTTT.

V usage is TRBV19 and J usage is TRBJ2-3, with D uncertain. The CDR3 loop spans 14 amino acids. The ends were cut back, 3 bases at V and 2 bases at J, with 9 bases in the middle. The germline V gene has CDR1 LNHDA and CDR2 SQIVND (reference sequence). DNA for the CDR3: TGTGCCAGTAGTATTCGAGGTTACACAGATACGCAGTATTTT. It translates to CASSIRGYTDTQYF.

This clone has just a few counts. The V and J genes are TRBV28 and TRBJ1-4; D is possibly TRBD1 (6 bases). Germline V gene data show CDR1 as MDHEN and CDR2 as SYDVKM. This CDR3 is 15 amino acids long. The V and J ends lost 3 bases and 7 bases respectively, with 15 bases between them. CDR3 sequence reads: CASSFRGRGIEKLFF. CDR3 nucleotide sequence: TGTGCCAGCAGTTTCCGGGGCAGGGGTATTGAAAAACTGTTTTTT.

The chain is built from TRBV30 and TRBJ2-7, with TRBD2 matching 8 bases. The V and J ends lost 5 bases and 5 bases, in that order; junction bases with no gene match: 11. This CDR3 comprises 14 residues. CDR1 is GTSNPN and CDR2 is SVGIG in the germline V gene (reference sequence). For the CDR3, the DNA is TGTGCCTGGTCGGAACCGGGACTAGTCGACGAGCAGTACTTC. Protein product: CAWSEPGLVDEQYF.

The chain couples TRBV5-1 to TRBJ1-2, with 7 bases matching TRBD1. Germline-derived CDR1 and CDR2 are SGHRS and YFSETQ. V lost 4 bases and J lost 5; bases outside the gene matches: 14. The CDR3 totals 16 residues. Here the CDR3 reads CASSPPEGARLYGYTF. Written as DNA, the CDR3 is TGCGCCAGCAGCCCCCCGGAGGGGGCTCGCTTGTATGGCTACACCTTC.

This clone has more than one count but fewer than ten. The rearrangement uses TRBV28 and TRBJ2-5; no reliable D call. This CDR3 has 14 residues. V gave up 2 bases and J gave up 0 bases, with 7 bases separating them. Germline CDR1 and CDR2: MDHEN and SYDVKM. The CDR3 DNA reads TGTGCCAGCAGTTTAGTTGCGGACCAAGAGACCCAGTACTTC. This gives the protein CASSLVADQETQYF.